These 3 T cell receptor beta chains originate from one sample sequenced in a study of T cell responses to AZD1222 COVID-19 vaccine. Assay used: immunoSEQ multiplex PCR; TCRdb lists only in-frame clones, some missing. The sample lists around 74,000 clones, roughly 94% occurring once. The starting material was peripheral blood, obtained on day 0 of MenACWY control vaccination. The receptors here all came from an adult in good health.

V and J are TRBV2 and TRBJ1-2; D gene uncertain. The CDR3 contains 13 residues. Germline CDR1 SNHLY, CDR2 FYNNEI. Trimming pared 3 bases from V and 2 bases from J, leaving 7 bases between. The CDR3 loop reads CASSESQNYGYTF. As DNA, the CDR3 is TGTGCCAGCAGTGAGTCACAGAACTATGGCTACACCTTC.

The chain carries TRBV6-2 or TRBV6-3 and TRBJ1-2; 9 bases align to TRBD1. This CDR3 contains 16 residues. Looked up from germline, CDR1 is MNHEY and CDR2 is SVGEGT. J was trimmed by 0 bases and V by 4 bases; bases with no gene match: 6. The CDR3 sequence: CASSSPTGGPNYGYTF. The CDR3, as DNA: TGTGCCAGCAGTTCCCCGACAGGGGGACCTAACTATGGCTACACCTTC.

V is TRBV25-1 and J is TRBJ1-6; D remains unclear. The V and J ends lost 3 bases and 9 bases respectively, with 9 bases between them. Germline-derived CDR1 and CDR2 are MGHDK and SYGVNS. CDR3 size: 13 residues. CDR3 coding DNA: TGTGCCAGCAGTGATCATCCGAGTTCACCCCTCCACTTT. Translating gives CASSDHPSSPLHF.